This T cell receptor beta chain was retrieved from a study of blood T cell repertoires in COVID-19. Study background: Sample material is recorded as cDNA or gDNA derived from T cells, B-cell-depleted T cells, or PBMCs.

A few counts support this clone. The method was immunoSEQ multiplex PCR; TCRdb's version includes in-frame clones alone and lacks a portion of them. The sample lists 200,000 or so clones, about 85% seen once, with roughly a tenth in the top ten. The V gene end was trimmed by 1 base and the J gene end by 9 bases; junction bases not matched to a gene: 6. Germline CDR1 and CDR2: SGHRS and YFSETQ. The CDR3 has 15 residues. The V call is TRBV5-1, the J call TRBJ1-4; 10 nucleotides line up with TRBD1. The sample comprised peripheral blood. The receptor was isolated from a woman aged 80 or over with COVID-19, enrolled during active disease. Here the CDR3 DNA reads TGCGCCAGCAGCTTGCCGGGACAGGGGCATAAAAAACTGTTTTTT. Translated, it gives CASSLPGQGHKKLFF.